This TCR beta chain was sequenced during a study of cytomegalovirus exposure and HLA in healthy donors. Unrecorded immune exposures were likely, despite nominal health at sampling. The length of the CDR3 is 15 residues. Germline V lookup: CDR1 MGHDK, CDR2 SYGVNS. The ends were cut back, 7 bases at V and 2 bases at J, with 14 bases in the middle. Overall study findings and caveats: HLA allele associations emerged for fewer than 20,000 TCR beta sequences in a later analysis, at 0.05 false discovery rate. Reported results showed that the classifier diagnosed cytomegalovirus status with high specificity and sensitivity. A later analysis by the authors found several of the most significant clusters apparently linked to common viral pathogens.

Use of 60 Vbeta and 13 Jbeta primers characterized the PCR. This table comes from immunoSEQ multiplex PCR, and its TCRdb copy is limited to in-frame clones, with some not included. Here the sample spans fewer than 200,000 clones, roughly 85% being singletons. This clone has a single count. Its cognate antigen is unknown. The chain is built from TRBV25-1 and TRBJ2-2; tentative D call: TRBD2 (6 bases). The sequencing input was PBMCs. The TCR comes from a woman aged 40-49 years in good health and CMV-seronegative. Written as DNA, the CDR3 is TGTGCCAGCACTCAGGGACTCGGAAACACCGGGGAGCTGTTTTTT. Protein sequence: CASTQGLGNTGELFF.